The present T cell receptor beta chain was sequenced within a study of cytomegalovirus exposure and HLA in healthy donors. The CDR3 length is 17 residues. Trimming removed 5 bases from V and 0 bases from J; junction bases left unmatched: 9. Looked up from germline, CDR1 is SEHNR and CDR2 is FQNEAQ (reference sequence). The PCR made use of 60 Vbeta and 13 Jbeta primers. The repertoire was sequenced with immunoSEQ multiplex PCR; TCRdb's copy has only in-frame clones and lacks some. The table records 85,000 to 100,000 clones, around 80% of them present only once. The TCR was taken from a human donor in good health. The rearrangement uses TRBV7-9 and TRBJ2-3; TRBD1 agrees at 9 bases. Sequencing was performed on PBMCs. The CDR3: CASSPGTGTFSTDTQYF. For the CDR3, the DNA is TGTGCCAGCAGCCCGGGGACAGGGACGTTTAGCACAGATACGCAGTATTTT.